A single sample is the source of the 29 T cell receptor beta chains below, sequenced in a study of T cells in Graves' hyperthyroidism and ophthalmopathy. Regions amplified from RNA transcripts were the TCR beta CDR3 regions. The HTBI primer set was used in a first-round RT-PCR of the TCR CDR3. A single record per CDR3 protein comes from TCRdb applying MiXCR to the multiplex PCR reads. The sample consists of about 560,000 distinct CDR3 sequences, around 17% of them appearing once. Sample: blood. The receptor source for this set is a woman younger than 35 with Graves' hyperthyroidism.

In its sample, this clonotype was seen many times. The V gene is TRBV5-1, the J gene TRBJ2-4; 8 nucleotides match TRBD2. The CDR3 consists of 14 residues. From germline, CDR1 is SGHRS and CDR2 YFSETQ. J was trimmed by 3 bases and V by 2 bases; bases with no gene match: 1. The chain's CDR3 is CASSFGGVKNIQYF. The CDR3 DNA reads TGCGCCAGCAGCTTCGGGGGGGTCAAAAACATTCAGTACTTC.

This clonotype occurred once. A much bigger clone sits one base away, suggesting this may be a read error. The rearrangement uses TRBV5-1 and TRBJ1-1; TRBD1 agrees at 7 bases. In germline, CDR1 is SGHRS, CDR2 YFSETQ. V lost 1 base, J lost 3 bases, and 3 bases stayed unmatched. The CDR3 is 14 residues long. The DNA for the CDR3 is TGCGCCAGCAGCTTGACAGGGGAGTACACTGAAGCTTTCTTT. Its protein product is CASSLTGEYTEAFF.

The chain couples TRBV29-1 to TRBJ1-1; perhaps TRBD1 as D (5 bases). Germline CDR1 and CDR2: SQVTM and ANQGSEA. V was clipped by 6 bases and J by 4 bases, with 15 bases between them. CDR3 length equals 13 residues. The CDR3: CSVSFGGGTEAFF. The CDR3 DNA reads TGCAGCGTCTCTTTTGGGGGTGGCACTGAAGCTTTCTTT. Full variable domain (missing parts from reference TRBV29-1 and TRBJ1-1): SAVISQKPSRDICQRGTSLTIQCQVDSQVTMMFWYRQQPGQSLTLIATANQGSEATYESGFVIDKFPISRPNLTFSTLTVSNMSPEDSSIYLCSVSFGGGTEAFFGQGTRLTVV.

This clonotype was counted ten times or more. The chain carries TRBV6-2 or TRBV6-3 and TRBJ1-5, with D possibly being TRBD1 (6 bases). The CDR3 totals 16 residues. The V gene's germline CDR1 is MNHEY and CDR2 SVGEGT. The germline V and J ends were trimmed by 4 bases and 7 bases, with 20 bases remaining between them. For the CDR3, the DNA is TGTGCCAGCAGTTCCTGGGACATCGCCACGAGCCAGCCCCAGCATTTT. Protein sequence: CASSSWDIATSQPQHF.

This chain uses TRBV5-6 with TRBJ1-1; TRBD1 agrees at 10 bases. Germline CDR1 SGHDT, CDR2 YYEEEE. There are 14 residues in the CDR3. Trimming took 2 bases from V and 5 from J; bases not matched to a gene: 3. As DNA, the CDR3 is TGTGCCAGCAGCTTTTCGGGACAGGGGACTGAAGCTTTCTTT. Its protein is CASSFSGQGTEAFF.

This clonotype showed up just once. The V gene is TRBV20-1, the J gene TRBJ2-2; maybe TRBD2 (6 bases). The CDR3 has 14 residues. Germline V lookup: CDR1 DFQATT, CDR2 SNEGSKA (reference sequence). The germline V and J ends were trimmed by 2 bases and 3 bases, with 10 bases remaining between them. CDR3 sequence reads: CSARLDYHTGELFF. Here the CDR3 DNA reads TGCAGTGCTAGATTGGACTACCACACCGGGGAGCTGTTTTTT.

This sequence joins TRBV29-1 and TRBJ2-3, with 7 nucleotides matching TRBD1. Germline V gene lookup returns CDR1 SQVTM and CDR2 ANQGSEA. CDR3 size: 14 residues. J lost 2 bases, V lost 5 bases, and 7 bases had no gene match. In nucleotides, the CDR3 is TGCAGCGTTTTAACAGGGGCTACCACAGATACGCAGTATTTT. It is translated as CSVLTGATTDTQYF.

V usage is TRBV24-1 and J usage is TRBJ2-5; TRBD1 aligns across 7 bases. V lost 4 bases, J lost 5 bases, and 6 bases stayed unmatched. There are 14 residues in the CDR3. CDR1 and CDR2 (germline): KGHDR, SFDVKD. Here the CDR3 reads CATSDDRVGETQYF. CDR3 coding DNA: TGTGCCACCAGTGACGACAGGGTCGGGGAGACCCAGTACTTC.

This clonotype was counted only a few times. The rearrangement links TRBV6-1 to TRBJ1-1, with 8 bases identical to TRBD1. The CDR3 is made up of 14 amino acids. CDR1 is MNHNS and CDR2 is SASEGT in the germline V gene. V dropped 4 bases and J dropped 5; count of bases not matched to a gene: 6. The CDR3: CASSVQGAVTEAFF. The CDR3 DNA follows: TGTGCCAGCAGTGTTCAGGGGGCTGTGACTGAAGCTTTCTTT.

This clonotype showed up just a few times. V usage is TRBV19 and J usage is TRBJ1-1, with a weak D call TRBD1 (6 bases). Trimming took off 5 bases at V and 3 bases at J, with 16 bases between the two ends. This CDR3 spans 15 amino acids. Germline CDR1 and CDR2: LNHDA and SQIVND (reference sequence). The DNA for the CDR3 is TGTGCCAGTAGTCCGGACCAGGGGTGGGACACTGAAGCTTTCTTT. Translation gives CASSPDQGWDTEAFF.

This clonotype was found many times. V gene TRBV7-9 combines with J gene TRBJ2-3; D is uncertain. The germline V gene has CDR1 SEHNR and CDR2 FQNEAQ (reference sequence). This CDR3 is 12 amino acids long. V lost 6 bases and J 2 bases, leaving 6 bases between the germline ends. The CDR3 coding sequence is TGTGCCAGCAGTGAAGACACAGATACGCAGTATTTT. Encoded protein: CASSEDTDTQYF. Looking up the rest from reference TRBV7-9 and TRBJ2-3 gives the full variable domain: DTGVSQNPRHKITKRGQNVTFRCDPISEHNRLYWYRQTLGQGPEFLTYFQNEAQLEKSRLLSDRFSAERPKGSFSTLEIQRTEQGDSAMYLCASSEDTDTQYFGPGTRLTVL.

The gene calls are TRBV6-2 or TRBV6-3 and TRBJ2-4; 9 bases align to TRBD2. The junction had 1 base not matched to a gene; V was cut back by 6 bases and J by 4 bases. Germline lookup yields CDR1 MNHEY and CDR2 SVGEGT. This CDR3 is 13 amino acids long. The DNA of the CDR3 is TGTGCCAGCAGCCTAGCGGGAAAAAACATTCAGTACTTC. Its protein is CASSLAGKNIQYF.

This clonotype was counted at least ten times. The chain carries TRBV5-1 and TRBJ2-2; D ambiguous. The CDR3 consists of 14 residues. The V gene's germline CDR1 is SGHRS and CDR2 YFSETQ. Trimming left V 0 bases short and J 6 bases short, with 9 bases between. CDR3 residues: CASSLEGSSGELFF. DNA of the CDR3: TGCGCCAGCAGCTTGGAAGGTTCATCCGGGGAGCTGTTTTTT.

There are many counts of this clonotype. The CDR3 DNA follows: TGTGCCACCCTCGGGCCCCGGCAGTACTTC. Translation: CATLGPRQYF. This chain uses TRBV28 with TRBJ2-7; D is unclear. The CDR3 contains 10 residues. Germline CDR1 and CDR2: MDHEN and SYDVKM. V lost 10 bases, J lost 9 bases, and 13 bases lay in between.

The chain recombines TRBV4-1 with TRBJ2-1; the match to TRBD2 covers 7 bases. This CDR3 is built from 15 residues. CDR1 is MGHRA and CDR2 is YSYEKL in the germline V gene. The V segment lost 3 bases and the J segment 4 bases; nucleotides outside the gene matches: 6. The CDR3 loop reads CASSQSGMGYNEQFF. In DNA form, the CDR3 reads TGCGCCAGCAGCCAGAGCGGGATGGGGTACAATGAGCAGTTCTTC.

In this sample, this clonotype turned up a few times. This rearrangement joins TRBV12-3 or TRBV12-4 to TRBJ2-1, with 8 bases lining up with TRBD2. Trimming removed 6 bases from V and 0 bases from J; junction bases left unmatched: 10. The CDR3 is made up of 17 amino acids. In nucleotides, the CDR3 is TGTGCCAGCAGGGCCCGAGCGGGAGCCGCCTCCTACAATGAGCAGTTCTTC. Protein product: CASRARAGAASYNEQFF.

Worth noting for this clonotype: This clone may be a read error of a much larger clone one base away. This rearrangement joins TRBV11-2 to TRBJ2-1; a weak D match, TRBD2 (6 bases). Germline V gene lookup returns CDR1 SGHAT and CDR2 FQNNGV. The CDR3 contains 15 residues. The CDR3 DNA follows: TGTGCCAGCATCTTAAAAGCGGCGGGATACCATGAGCAGTTCTTC. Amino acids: CASILKAAGYHEQFF. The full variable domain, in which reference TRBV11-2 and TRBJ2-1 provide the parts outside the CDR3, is EAGVAQSPRYKIIEKRQSVAFWCNPISGHATLYWYQQILGQGPKLLIQFQNNGVVDDSQLPKDRFSAERLKGVDSTLKIQPAKLEDSAVYLCASILKAAGYHEQFFGPGTRLTVL.

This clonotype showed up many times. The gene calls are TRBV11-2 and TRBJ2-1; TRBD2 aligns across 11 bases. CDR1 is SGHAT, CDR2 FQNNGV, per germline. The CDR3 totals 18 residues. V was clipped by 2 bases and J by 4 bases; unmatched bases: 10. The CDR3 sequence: CASSLRIGTSGRYNEQFF. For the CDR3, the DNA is TGTGCCAGCAGCTTAAGGATTGGGACTAGCGGTCGATACAATGAGCAGTTCTTC.

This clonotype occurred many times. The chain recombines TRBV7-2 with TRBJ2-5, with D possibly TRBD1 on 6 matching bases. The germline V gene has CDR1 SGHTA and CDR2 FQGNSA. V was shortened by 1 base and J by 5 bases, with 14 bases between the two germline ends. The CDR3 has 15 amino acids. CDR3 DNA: TGTGCCAGCAGCTTAGTATCACTAGGGGGTGAGACCCAGTACTTC. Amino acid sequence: CASSLVSLGGETQYF. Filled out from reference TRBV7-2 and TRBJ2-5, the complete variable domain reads GAGVSQSPSNKVTEKGKDVELRCDPISGHTALYWYRQSLGQGLEFLIYFQGNSAPDKSGLPSDRFSAERTGGSVSTLTIQRTQQEDSAVYLCASSLVSLGGETQYFGPGTRLLVL.

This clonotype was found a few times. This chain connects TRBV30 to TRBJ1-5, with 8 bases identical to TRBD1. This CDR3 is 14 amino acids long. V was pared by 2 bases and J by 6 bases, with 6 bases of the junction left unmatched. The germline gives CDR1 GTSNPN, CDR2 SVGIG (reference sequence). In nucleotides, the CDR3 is TGTGCCTGGAGTACCGGACAGGGCGTTCAGCCCCAGCATTTT. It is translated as CAWSTGQGVQPQHF.

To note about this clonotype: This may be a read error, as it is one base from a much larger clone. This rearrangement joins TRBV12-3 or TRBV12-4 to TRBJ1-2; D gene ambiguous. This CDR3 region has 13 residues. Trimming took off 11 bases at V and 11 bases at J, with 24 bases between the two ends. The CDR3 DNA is TGTGCCGGCCTCGGGCAGCTTCCCACCTCTTACACCTTC. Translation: CAGLGQLPTSYTF.

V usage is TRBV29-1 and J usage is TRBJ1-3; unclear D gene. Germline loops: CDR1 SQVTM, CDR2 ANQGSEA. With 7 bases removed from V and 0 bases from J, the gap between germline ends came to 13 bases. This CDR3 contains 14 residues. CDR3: CSALATSSGNTIYF. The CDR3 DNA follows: TGCAGCGCCCTTGCCACGAGCTCTGGAAACACCATATATTTT. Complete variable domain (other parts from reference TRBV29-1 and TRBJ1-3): SAVISQKPSRDICQRGTSLTIQCQVDSQVTMMFWYRQQPGQSLTLIATANQGSEATYESGFVIDKFPISRPNLTFSTLTVSNMSPEDSSIYLCSALATSSGNTIYFGEGSWLTVV.

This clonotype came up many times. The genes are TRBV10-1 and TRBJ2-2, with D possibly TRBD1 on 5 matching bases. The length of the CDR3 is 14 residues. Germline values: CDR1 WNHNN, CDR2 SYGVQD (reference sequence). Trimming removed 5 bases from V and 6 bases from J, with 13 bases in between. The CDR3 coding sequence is TGCGCCAGCAGTACAGACAGTGTATCCGGGGAGCTGTTTTTT. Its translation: CASSTDSVSGELFF.

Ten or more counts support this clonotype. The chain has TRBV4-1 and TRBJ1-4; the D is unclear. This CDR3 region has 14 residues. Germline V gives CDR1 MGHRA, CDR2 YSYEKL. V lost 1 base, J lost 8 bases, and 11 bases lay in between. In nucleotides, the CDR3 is TGCGCCAGCAGCCAAGGCTCGGTAGCGGAAAAACTGTTTTTT. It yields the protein CASSQGSVAEKLFF.

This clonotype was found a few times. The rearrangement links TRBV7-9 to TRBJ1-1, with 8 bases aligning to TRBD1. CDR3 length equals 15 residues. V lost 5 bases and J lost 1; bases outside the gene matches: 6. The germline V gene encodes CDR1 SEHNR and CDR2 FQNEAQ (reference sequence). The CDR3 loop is CASSPPTGENTEAFF. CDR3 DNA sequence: TGTGCCAGCAGCCCACCGACAGGGGAGAACACTGAAGCTTTCTTT.

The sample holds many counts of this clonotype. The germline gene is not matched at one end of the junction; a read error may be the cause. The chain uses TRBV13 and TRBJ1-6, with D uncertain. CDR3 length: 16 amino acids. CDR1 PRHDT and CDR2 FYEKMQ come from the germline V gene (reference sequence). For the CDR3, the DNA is TGTGCCAGCACCTTAAATCGCCGCGGATATAATTCACCCCTCCACTTT. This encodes CASTLNRRGYNSPLHF.

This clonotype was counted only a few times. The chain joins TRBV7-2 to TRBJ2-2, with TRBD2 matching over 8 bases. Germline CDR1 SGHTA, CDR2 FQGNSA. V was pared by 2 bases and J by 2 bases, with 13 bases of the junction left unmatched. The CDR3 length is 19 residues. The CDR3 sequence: CASSLKPSGSGGNTGELFF. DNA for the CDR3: TGTGCCAGCAGCTTAAAACCGTCCGGGAGCGGGGGTAACACCGGGGAGCTGTTTTTT.

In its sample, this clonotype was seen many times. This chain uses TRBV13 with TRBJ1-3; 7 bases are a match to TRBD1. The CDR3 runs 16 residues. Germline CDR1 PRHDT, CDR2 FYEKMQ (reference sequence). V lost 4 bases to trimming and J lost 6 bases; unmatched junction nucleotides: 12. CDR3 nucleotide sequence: TGTGCCAGCAGCTCGTCCGAGACAGGGTTAAAAAACACCATATATTTT. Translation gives CASSSSETGLKNTIYF.

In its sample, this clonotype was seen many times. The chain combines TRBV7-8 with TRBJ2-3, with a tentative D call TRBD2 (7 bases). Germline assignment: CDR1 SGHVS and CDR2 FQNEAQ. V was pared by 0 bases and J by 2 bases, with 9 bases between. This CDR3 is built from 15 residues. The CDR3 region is CASSLAAGATDTQYF. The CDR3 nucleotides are TGTGCCAGCAGCTTAGCGGCGGGGGCCACAGATACGCAGTATTTT.